This T cell receptor (beta chain) was obtained from a study of T cells in Graves' hyperthyroidism and ophthalmopathy. TCR beta CDR3 sequences were amplified from RNA transcripts. First-round RT-PCR with HTBI primers amplified the TCR CDR3 region. TCRdb reprocessed the multiplex PCR reads via MiXCR and lists one record per CDR3 protein. The sample includes around 560,000 distinct CDR3 sequences, over 15% of them seen just once. The trim removed 5 bases at V and 4 bases at J, leaving 9 bases unmatched. This CDR3 has 15 amino acids. Per germline, CDR1 DFQATT and CDR2 SNEGSKA (reference sequence). Graves' hyperthyroidism was deemed stable absent ophthalmopathy progression within 18 months. Newly diagnosed patients aged 18 to 65 had hyperthyroidism of under 2 months' duration. This clonotype was counted at least ten times. What it recognizes is unknown. General study points: From stable hyperthyroidism, ophthalmopathy was separated by a 13 V-J model. Model output signaled ophthalmopathy a median roughly 6.5 months ahead of onset.

The sample comprised blood. This chain connects TRBV20-1 to TRBJ1-5; 9 bases line up with TRBD1. The TCR comes from a woman under 30 with Graves' hyperthyroidism. The CDR3 DNA reads as TGCAGTGCTTACCCCGGGACAGGGAAAAATCAGCCCCAGCATTTT. Residues: CSAYPGTGKNQPQHF.